This section outlines one T cell receptor beta chain sequence together with its context. No antigen is known for it. Here immunoSEQ multiplex PCR was the method, and the copy in TCRdb shows in-frame clones only, minus some. The repertoire includes over 40,000 clones, under 90% of them detected once, and around 1.2% sits in the top ten. The data derive from a study of CD4 T cells in relation to SARS-CoV-2 and coronaviruses. Broader study findings: Compared with monoreactive clones, crossreactive clones showed significantly weaker SARS-CoV-2 expansion.

Trimming took 3 bases from V and 3 from J, leaving 14 bases between them. CDR1 is DFQATT and CDR2 is SNEGSKA in the germline V gene (reference sequence). The CDR3 covers 14 residues. The sample was naive CD4+ T cells from PBMCs, cultured in vitro. Subset in this sample: naive CD4+ T cells isolated by negative enrichment. The receptor comes from an adult with COVID-19. The chain combines TRBV20-1 with TRBJ1-1; possible D gene TRBD1, 6 bases. CDR3 coding DNA: TGCAGTGCTAGTAGACAGGCCAGGGACACTGAAGCTTTCTTT. Its protein product is CSASRQARDTEAFF.